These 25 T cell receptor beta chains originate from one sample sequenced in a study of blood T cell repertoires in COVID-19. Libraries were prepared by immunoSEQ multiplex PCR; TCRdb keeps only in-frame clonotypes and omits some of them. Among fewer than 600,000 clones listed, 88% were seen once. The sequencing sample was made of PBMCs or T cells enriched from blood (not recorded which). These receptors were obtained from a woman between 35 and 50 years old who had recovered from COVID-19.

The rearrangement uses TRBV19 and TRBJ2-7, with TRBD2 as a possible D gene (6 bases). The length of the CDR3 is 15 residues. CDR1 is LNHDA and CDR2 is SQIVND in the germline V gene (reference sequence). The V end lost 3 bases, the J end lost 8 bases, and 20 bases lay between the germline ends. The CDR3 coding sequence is TGTGCCAGTAGTATCCTAGGAGGGGACGGTCGGCAGCAGTACTTC. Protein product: CASSILGGDGRQQYF.

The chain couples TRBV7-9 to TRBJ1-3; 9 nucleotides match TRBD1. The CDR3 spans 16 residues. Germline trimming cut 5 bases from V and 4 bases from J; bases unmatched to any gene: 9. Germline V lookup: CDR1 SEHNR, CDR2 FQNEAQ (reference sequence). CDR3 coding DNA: TGTGCCAGCAGCCCCCGGACAGGGGTCAGGGGAAACACCATATATTTT. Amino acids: CASSPRTGVRGNTIYF.

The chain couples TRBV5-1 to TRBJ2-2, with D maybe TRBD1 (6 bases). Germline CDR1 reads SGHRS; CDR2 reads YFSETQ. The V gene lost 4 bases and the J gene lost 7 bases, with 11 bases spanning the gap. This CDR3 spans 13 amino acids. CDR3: CASSGTGIGELFF. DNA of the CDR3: TGCGCCAGCAGCGGAACAGGGATCGGGGAGCTGTTTTTT.

The CDR3 loop reads CAISGTSPNYGYTF. The DNA for the CDR3 is TGTGCCATCAGTGGGACTTCACCAAACTATGGCTACACCTTC. This chain connects TRBV10-3 to TRBJ1-2; no clear D gene. V lost 4 bases and J 2 bases, leaving 11 bases between the germline ends. CDR3 length equals 14 residues. CDR1 is ENHRY, CDR2 SYGVKD, per germline.

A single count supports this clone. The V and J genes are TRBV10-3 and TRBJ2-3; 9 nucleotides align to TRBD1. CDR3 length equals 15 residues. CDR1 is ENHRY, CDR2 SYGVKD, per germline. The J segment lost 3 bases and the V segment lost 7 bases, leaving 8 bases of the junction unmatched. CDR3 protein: CAIKNRGQETDTQYF. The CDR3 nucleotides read TGTGCCATCAAGAACAGGGGGCAGGAGACAGATACGCAGTATTTT.

CDR3 nucleotides: TGTGCCTGGAGTCCCGCCTTGGCGGGGAACAATGAGCAGTTCTTC. Protein: CAWSPALAGNNEQFF. The chain couples TRBV30 to TRBJ2-1, with a tentative D call TRBD2 (6 bases). Germline values: CDR1 GTSNPN, CDR2 SVGIG (reference sequence). The CDR3 has 15 residues. V was pared by 2 bases and J by 5 bases, with 16 bases between.

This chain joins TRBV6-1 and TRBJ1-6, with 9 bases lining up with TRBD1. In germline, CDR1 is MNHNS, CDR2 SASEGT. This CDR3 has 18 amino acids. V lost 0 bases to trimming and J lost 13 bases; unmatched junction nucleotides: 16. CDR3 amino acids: CASSEALLGTGRDEPLHF. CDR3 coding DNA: TGTGCCAGCAGTGAAGCGCTTCTAGGGACAGGGCGGGACGAGCCCCTCCACTTT.

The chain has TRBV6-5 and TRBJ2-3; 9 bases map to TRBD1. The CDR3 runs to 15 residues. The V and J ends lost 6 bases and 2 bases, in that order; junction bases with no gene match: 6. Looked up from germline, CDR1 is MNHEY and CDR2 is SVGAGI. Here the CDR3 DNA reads TGTGCCAGCAGGCCCGGGACAGGGCTCACAGATACGCAGTATTTT. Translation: CASRPGTGLTDTQYF.

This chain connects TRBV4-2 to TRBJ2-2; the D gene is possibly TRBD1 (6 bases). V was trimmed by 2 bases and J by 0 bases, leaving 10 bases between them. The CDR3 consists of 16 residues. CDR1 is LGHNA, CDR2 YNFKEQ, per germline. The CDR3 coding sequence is TGTGCCAGCAGCCAATACGGGACACCGAACACCGGGGAGCTGTTTTTT. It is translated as CASSQYGTPNTGELFF.

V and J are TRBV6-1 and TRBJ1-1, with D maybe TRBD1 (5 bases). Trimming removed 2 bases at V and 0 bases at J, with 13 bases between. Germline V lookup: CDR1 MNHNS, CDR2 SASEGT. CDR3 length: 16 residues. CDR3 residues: CASSERWGRLNTEAFF. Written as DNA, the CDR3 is TGTGCCAGCAGTGAAAGGTGGGGCAGGCTGAACACTGAAGCTTTCTTT.

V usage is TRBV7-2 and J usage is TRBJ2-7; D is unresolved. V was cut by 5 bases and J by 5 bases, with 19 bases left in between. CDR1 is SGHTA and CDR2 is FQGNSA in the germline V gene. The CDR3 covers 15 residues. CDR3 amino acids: CASSQDLGRPNEQYF. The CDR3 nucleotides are TGTGCCAGCAGCCAGGATTTGGGCAGACCTAACGAGCAGTACTTC.

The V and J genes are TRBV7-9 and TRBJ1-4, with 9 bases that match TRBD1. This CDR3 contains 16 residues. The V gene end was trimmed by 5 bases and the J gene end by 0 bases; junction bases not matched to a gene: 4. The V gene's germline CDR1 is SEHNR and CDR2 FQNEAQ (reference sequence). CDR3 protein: CASSPGQGATNEKLFF. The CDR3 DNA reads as TGTGCCAGCAGCCCGGGACAGGGTGCAACTAATGAAAAACTGTTTTTT.

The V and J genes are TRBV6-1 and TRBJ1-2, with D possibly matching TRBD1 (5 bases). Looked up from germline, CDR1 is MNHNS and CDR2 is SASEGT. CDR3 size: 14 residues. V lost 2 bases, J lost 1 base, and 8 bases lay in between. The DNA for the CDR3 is TGTGCCAGCAGTGAACAGGGAATTAACTATGGCTACACCTTC. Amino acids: CASSEQGINYGYTF.

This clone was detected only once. The CDR3 DNA sequence: TGTGCCAGCAGACCTGGGACTCACTATGGCTACACCTTC. It specifies CASRPGTHYGYTF. The rearrangement joins TRBV27 to TRBJ1-2, with D maybe TRBD1 (5 bases). Deletions cut 6 bases from V and 3 bases from J, with 11 bases between. The CDR3 length is 13 residues. Germline loops: CDR1 MNHEY, CDR2 SMNVEV (reference sequence).

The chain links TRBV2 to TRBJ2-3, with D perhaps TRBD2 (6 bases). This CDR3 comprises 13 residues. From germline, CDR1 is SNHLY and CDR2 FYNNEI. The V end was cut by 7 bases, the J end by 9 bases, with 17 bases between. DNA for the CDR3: TGTGCCAGCAAATCAGTCGGGAGCCAAACGCAGTATTTT. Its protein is CASKSVGSQTQYF.

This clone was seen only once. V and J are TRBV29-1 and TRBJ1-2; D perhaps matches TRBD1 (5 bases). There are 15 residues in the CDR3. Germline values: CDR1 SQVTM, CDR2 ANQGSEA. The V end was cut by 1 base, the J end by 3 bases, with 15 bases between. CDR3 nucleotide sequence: TGCAGCGTTGAAGGCAGAAGCAGGGTAGACTATGGCTACACCTTC. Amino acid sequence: CSVEGRSRVDYGYTF.

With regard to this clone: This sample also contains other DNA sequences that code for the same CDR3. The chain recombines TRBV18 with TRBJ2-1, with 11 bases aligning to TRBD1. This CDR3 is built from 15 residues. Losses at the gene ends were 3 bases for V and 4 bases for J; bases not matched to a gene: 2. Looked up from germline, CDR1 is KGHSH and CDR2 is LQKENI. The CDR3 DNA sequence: TGTGCCAGCTCACCCGGACAGGGGGCTTACAATGAGCAGTTCTTC. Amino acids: CASSPGQGAYNEQFF. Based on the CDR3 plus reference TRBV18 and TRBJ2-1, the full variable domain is NAGVMQNPRHLVRRRGQEARLRCSPMKGHSHVYWYRQLPEEGLKFMVYLQKENIIDESGMPKERFSAEFPKEGPSILRIQQVVRGDSAAYFCASSPGQGAYNEQFFGPGTRLTVL.

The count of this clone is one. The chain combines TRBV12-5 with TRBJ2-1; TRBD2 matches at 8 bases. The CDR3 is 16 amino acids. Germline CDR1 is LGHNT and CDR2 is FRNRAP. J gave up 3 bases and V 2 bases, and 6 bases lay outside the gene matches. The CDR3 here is CASGLSGRLSYNEQFF. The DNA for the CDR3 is TGTGCTAGTGGTTTGAGCGGGAGACTTAGCTACAATGAGCAGTTCTTC.

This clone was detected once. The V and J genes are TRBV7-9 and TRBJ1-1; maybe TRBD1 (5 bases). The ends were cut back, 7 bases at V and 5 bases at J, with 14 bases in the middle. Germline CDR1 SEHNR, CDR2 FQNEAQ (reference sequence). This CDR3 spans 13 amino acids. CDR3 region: CASKIMEGTEAFF. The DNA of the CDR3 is TGTGCCAGCAAAATTATGGAGGGGACTGAAGCTTTCTTT.

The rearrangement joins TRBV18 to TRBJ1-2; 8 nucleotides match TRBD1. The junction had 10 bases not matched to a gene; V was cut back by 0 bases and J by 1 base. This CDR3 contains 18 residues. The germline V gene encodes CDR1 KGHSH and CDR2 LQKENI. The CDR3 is CASSPPGQGYTFNYGYTF. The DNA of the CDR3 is TGTGCCAGCTCACCACCTGGACAGGGCTATACGTTTAACTATGGCTACACCTTC.

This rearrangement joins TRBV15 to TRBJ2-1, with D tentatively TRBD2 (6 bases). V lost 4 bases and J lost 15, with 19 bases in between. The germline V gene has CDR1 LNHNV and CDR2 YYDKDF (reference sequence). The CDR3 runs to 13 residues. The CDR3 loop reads CATSNLPRDSSFF. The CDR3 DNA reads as TGTGCCACCAGCAACCTGCCCCGGGACTCCTCGTTCTTC.

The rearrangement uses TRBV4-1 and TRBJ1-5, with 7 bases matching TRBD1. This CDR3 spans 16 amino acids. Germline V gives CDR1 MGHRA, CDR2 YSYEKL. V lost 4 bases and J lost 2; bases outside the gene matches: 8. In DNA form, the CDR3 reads TGCGCCAGCAGCCGCGGAGGACAGGTCGGCAATCAGCCCCAGCATTTT. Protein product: CASSRGGQVGNQPQHF.

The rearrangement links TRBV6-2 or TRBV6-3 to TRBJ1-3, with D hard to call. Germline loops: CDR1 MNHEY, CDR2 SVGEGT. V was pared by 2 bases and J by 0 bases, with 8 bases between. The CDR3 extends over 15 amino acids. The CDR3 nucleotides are TGTGCCAGCAGTTACGGGAGCCACTCTGGAAACACCATATATTTT. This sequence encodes CASSYGSHSGNTIYF.

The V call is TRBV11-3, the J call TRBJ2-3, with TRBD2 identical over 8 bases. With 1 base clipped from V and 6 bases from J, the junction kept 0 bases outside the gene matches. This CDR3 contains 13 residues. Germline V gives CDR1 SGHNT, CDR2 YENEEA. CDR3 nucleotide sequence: TGTGCCAGCAGCTTAGCGGGAGGGGATACGCAGTATTTT. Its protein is CASSLAGGDTQYF.

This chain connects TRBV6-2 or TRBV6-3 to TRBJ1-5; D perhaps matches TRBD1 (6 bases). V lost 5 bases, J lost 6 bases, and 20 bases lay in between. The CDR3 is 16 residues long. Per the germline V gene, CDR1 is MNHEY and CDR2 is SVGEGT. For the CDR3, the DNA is TGTGCCAGCAGTGACCAGGGGAAGCAGGTTTCTCAGCCCCAGCATTTT. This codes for CASSDQGKQVSQPQHF.